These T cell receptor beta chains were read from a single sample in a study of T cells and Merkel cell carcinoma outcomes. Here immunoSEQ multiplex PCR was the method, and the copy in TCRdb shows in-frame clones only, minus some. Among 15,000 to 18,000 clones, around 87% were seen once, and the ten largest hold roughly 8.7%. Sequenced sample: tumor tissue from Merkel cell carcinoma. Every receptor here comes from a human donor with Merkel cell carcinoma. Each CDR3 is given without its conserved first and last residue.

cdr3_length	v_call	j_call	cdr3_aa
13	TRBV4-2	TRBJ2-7	ASSQAGEYSYEQY
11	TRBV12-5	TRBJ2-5	ASGTSEQETQY
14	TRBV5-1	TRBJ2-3	ASSRPGQGATDTQY
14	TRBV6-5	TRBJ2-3	ASSYRRGGPGDTQY
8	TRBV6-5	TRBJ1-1	ASGHTEAF
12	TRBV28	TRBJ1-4	ASSTNRGYEKLF
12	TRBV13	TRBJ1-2	ASSQSRVPYGYT
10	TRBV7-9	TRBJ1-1	ASSLGTGEAF
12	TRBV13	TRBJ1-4	ASSQGASGEKLF
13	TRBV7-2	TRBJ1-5	ASSLDSRGRRPQH
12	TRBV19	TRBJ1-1	ASSISGLSTEAF
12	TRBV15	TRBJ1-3	ATSRDRGFGTIY
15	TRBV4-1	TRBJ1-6	ASSHQSRGWGGSPLH
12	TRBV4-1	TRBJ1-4	ASSQAGGEEKLF
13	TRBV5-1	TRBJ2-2	ASSTDRANTGELF
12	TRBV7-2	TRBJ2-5	ASSFGSYQETQY
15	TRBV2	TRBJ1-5	ASNLRGGAYSNQPQH
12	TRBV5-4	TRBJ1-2	ASSLEQGAGGYT
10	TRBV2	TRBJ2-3	ASREAEDTQY
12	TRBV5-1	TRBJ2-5	ASSLRGIRETQY
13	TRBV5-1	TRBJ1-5	ASSLGDGGNQPQH
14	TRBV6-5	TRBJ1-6	ASSYAGQGARSPLH
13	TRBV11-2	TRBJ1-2	ASSLGASANYGYT
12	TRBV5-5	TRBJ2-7	ASNSGLAGLEQY